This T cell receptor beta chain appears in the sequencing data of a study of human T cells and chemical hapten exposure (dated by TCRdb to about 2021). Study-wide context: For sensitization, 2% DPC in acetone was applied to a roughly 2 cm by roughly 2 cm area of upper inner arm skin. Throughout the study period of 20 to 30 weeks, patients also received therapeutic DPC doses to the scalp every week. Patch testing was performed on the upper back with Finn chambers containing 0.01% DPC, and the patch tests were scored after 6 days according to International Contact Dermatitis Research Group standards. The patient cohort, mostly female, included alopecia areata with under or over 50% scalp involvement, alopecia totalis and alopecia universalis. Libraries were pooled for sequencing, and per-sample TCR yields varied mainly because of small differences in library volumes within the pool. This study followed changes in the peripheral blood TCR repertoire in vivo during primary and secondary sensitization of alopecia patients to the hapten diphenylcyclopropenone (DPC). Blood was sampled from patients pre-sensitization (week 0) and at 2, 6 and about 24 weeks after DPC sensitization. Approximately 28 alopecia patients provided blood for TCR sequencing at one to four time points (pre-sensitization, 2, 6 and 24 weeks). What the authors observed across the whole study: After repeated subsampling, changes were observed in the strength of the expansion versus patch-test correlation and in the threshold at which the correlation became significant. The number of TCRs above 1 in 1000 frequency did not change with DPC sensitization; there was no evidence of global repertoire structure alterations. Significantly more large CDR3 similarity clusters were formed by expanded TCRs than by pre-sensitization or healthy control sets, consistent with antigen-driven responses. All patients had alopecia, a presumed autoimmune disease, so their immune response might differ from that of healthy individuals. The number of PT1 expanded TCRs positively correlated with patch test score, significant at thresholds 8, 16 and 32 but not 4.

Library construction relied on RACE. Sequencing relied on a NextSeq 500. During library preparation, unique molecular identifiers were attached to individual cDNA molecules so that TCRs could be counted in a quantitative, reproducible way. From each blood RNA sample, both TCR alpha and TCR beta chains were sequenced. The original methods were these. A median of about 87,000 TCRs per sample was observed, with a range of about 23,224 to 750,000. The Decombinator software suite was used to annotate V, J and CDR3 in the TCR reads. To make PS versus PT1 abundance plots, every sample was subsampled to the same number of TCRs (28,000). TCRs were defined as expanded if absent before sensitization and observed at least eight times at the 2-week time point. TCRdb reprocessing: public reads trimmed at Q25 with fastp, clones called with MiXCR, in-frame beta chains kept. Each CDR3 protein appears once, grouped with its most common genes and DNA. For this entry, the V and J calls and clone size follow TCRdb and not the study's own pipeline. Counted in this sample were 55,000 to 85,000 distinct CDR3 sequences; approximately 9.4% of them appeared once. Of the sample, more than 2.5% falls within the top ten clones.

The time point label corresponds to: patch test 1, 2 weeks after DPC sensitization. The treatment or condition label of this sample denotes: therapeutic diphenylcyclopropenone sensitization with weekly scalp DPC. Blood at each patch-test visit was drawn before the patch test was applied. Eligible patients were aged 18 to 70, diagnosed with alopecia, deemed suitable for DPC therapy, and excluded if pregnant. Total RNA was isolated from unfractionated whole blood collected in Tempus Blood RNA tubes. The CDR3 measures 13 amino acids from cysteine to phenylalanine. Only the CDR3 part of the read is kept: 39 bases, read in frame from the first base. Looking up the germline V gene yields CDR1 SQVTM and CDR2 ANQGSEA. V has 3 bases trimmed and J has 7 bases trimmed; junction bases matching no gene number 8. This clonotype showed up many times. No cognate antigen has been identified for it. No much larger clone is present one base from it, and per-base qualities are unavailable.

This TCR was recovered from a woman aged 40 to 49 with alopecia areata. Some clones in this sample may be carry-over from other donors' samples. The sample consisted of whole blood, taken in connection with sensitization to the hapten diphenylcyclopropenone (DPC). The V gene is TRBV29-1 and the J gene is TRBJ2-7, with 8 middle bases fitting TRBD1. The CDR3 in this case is CSVEIQGAGEQYF. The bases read TGCAGCGTTGAGATCCAGGGGGCGGGGGAGCAGTACTTC.